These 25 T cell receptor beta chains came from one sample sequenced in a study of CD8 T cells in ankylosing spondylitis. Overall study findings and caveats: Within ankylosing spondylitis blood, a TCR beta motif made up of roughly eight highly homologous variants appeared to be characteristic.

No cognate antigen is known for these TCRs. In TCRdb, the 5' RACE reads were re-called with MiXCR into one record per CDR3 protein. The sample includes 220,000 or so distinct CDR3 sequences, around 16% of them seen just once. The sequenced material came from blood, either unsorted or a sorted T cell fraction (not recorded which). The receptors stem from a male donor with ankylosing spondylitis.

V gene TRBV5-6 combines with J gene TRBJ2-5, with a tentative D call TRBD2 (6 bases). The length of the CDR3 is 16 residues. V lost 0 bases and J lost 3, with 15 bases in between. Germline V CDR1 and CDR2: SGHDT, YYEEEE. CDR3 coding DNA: TGTGCCAGCAGCTTGGGACCGGGACTCCTCAAAGAGACCCAGTACTTC. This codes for CASSLGPGLLKETQYF.

The CDR3 DNA reads as TGTGCCAGCAGTTTGAGCGGGAGGTCCTACAATGAGCAGTTCTTC. Translation gives CASSLSGRSYNEQFF. The J gene is TRBJ2-1, the V gene TRBV28; 9 bases map to TRBD2. Germline CDR1 is MDHEN and CDR2 is SYDVKM. The V gene end was trimmed by 3 bases and the J gene end by 1 base; junction bases not matched to a gene: 1. This CDR3 is 15 amino acids long. Full variable domain (remainder filled in from reference TRBV28 and TRBJ2-1): DVKVTQSSRYLVKRTGEKVFLECVQDMDHENMFWYRQDPGLGLRLIYFSYDVKMKEKGDIPEGYSVSREKKERFSLILESASTNQTSMYLCASSLSGRSYNEQFFGPGTRLTVL.

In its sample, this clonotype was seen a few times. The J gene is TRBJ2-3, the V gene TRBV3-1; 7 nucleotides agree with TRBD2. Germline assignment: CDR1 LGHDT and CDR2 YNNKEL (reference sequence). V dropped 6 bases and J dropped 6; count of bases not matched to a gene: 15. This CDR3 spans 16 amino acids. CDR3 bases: TGTGCCAGCAGACCCGGTGCGGGGGAAACCTGGGATACGCAGTATTTT. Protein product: CASRPGAGETWDTQYF.

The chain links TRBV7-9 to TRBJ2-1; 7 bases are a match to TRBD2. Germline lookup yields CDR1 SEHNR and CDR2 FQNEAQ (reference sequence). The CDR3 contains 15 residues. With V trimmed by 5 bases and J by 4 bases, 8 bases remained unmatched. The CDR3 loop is CASSRGGSQYNEQFF. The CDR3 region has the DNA TGTGCCAGCAGCCGCGGGGGTAGCCAATACAATGAGCAGTTCTTC. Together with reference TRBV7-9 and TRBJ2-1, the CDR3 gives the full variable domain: DTGVSQNPRHKITKRGQNVTFRCDPISEHNRLYWYRQTLGQGPEFLTYFQNEAQLEKSRLLSDRFSAERPKGSFSTLEIQRTEQGDSAMYLCASSRGGSQYNEQFFGPGTRLTVL.

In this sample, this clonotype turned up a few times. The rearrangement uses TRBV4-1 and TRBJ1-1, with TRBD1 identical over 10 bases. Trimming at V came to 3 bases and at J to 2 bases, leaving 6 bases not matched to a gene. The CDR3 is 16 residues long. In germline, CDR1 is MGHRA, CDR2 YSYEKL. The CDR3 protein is CASSHVLTGGNTEAFF. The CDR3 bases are TGCGCCAGCAGCCATGTACTGACAGGGGGCAACACTGAAGCTTTCTTT.

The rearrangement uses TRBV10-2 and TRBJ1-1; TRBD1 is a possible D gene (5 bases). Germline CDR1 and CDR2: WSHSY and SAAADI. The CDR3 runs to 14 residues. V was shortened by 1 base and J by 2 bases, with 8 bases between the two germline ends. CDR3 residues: CASSEWGTNTEAFF. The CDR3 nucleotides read TGCGCCAGCAGTGAGTGGGGCACAAACACTGAAGCTTTCTTT.

CDR3 nucleotides: TGCAGTGCCCCCGCGCGGCGGAGCGGGGAGCTGTTTTTT. Residues: CSAPARRSGELFF. This sequence joins TRBV20-1 and TRBJ2-2; the D is unclear. Trimming stripped 6 bases from V and 7 bases from J, with 15 bases between. The CDR3 spans 13 residues. CDR1 is DFQATT, CDR2 SNEGSKA, per germline (reference sequence).

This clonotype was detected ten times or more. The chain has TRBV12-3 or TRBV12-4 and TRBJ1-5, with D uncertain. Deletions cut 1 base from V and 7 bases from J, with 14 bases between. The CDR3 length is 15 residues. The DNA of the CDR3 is TGTGCCAGCAGTTTAGGGCCGGGAGGGCACCAGCCCCAGCATTTT. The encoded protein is CASSLGPGGHQPQHF.

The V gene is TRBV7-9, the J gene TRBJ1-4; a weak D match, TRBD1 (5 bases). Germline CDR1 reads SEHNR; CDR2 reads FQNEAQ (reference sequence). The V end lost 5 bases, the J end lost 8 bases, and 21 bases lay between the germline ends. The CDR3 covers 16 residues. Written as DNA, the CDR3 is TGTGCCAGCAGCCATGACAGTGACTTCCGATGGGAAAAACTGTTTTTT. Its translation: CASSHDSDFRWEKLFF.

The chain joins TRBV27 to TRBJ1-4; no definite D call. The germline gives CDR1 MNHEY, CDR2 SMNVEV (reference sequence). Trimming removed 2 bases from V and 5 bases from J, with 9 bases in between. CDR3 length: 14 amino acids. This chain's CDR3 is CASSLQALNEKLFF. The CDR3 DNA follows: TGTGCCAGCAGTTTACAGGCCCTCAATGAAAAACTGTTTTTT.

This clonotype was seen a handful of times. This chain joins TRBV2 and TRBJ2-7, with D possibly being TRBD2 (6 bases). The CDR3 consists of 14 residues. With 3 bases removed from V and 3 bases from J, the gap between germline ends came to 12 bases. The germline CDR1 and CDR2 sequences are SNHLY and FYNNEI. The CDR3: CASSDAGRYYEQYF. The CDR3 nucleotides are TGTGCCAGCAGTGATGCGGGGAGATACTACGAGCAGTACTTC.

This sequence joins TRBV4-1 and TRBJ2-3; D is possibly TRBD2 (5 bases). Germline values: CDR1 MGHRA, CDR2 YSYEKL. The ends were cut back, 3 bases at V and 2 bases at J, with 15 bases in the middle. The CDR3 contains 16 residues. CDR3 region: CASSQGDNWITDTQYF. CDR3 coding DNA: TGCGCCAGCAGCCAGGGAGACAACTGGATCACAGATACGCAGTATTTT.

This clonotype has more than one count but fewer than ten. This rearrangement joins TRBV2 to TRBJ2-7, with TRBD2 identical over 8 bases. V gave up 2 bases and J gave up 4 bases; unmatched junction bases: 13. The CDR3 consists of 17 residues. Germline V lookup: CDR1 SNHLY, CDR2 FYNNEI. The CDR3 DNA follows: TGTGCCAGCAGTGAAAGTAGCGGGGTGCGCGTTGGGTACGAGCAGTACTTC. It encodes CASSESSGVRVGYEQYF.

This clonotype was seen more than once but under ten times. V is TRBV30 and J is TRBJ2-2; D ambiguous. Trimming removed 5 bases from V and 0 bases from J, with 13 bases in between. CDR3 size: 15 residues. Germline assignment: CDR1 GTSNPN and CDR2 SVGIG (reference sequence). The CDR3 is CAWSKGISNTGELFF. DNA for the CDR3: TGTGCCTGGTCAAAAGGGATTTCGAACACCGGGGAGCTGTTTTTT.

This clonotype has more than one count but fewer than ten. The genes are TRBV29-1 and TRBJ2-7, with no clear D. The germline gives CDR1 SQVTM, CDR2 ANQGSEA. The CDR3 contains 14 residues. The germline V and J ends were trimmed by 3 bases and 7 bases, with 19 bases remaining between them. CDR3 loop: CSVEPWEGSGEQYF. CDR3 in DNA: TGCAGCGTTGAGCCGTGGGAAGGGTCTGGAGAGCAGTACTTC.

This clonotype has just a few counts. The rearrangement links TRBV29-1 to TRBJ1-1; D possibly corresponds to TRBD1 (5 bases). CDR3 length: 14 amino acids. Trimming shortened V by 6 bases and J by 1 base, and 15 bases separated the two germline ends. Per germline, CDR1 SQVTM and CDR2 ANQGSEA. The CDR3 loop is CSVLPWGGNTEAFF. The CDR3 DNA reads TGCAGCGTACTCCCTTGGGGGGGGAACACTGAAGCTTTCTTT.

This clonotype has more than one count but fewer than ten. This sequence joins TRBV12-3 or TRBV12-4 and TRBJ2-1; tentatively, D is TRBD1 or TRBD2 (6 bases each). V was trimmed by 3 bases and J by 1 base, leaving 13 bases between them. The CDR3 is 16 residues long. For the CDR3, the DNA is TGTGCCAGCAGTTTGGTGAGGGGGGCGTCCTACAATGAGCAGTTCTTC. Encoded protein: CASSLVRGASYNEQFF.

CDR3 DNA sequence: TGTGCGAGCCGGGGAGGGGATTCCTACGAGCAGTACTTC. This gives the protein CASRGGDSYEQYF. The chain is built from TRBV27 and TRBJ2-7, with 7 bases identical to TRBD2. CDR3 length: 13 amino acids. Looked up from germline, CDR1 is MNHEY and CDR2 is SMNVEV (reference sequence).

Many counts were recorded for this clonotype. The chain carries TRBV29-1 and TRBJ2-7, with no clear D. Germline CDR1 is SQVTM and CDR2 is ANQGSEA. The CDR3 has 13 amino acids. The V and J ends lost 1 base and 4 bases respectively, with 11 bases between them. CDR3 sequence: CSVEGPDQYEQYF. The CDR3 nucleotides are TGCAGCGTTGAAGGTCCGGACCAGTACGAGCAGTACTTC.

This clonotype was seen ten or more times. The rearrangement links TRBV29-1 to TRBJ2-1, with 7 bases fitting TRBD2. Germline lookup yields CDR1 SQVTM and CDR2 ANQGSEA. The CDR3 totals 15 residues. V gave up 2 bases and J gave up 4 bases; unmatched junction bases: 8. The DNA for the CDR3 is TGCAGCGTTGAACTCCGGCTAGCGGAATACAATGAGCAGTTCTTC. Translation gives CSVELRLAEYNEQFF.

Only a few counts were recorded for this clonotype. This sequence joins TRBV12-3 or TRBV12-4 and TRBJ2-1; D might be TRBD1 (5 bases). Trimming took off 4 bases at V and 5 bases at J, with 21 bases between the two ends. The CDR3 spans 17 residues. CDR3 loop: CASSSRHDRGIDNEQFF. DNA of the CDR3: TGTGCCAGCAGTTCCCGACACGATAGGGGTATCGACAATGAGCAGTTCTTC.

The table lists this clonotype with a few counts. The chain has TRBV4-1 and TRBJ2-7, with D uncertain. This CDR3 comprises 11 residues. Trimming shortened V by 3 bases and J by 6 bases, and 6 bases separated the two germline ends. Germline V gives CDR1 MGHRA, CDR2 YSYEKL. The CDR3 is CASSQQFEQYF. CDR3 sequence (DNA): TGCGCCAGCAGCCAGCAGTTCGAGCAGTACTTC.

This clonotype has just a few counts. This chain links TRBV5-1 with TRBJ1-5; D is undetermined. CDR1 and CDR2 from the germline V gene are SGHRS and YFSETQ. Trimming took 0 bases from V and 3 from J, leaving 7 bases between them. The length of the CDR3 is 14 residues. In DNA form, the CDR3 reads TGCGCCAGCAGCTTGGAGAGCCCCAATCAGCCCCAGCATTTT. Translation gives CASSLESPNQPQHF.

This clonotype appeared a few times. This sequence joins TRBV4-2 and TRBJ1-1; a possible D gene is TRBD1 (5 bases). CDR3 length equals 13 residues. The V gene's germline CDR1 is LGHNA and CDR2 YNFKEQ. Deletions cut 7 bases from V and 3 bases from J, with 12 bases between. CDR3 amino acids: CASTGTADTEAFF. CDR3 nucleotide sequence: TGTGCCAGCACCGGGACTGCCGACACTGAAGCTTTCTTT.

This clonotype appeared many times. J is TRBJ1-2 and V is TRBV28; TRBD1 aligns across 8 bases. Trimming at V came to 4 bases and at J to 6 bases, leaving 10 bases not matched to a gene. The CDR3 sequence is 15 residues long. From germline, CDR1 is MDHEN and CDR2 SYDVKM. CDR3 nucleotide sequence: TGTGCCAGCAGTTCATTAACACAGGGGGACGATGGCTACACCTTC. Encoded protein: CASSSLTQGDDGYTF.